The clone carrying this TCR beta chain was recorded many times. What it binds is unknown. This record comes from a study of metastatic and nonmetastatic thyroid tumors. Overall study context: It was across blood and tumor or nodule tissue from malignant and benign thyroid patients that repertoires were compared. Study conclusions and caveats: Malignant thyroid tumors reportedly had TCR beta diversity that was significantly higher than in benign nodules, in blood and tumor.

As handled by the study authors: Construction of a distant-metastasis classifier for papillary thyroid cancer relied on CDR3 differences across clinicopathological groups. MiXCR re-clonotyped the PCR reads for TCRdb. The V and J calls here are based on TCRdb, not the publication. The profile covers 15,000 to 20,000 clones, with about 35% appearing a single time and roughly 7% taken by the ten largest. All patients were untreated before thyroid surgery. The CDR3 covers 14 residues. Losses at the gene ends were 6 bases for V and 4 bases for J; bases not matched to a gene: 7. From germline, CDR1 is DFQATT and CDR2 SNEGSKA (reference sequence).

V is TRBV20-1 and J is TRBJ2-3; 10 positions match TRBD1. The sequencing input was tumor tissue. This TCR was recovered from a female donor with papillary thyroid cancer or a benign thyroid nodule (not recorded which). Some clones in this sample may be carry-over from other donors' samples. The CDR3 loop is CSAEGQGFADTQYF. The CDR3 DNA is TGCAGTGCCGAGGGACAGGGGTTTGCAGATACGCAGTATTTT.